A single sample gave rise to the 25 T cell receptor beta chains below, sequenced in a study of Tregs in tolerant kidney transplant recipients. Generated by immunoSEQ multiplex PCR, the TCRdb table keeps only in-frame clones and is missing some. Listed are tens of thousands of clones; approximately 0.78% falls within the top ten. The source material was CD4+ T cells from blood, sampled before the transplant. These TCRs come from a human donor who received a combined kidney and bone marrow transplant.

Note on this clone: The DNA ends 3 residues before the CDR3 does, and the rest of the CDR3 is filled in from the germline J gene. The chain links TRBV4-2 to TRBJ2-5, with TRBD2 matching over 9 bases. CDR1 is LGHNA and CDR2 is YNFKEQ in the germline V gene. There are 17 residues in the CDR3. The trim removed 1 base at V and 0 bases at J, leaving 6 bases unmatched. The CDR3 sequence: CASSQALSGGYQETQYF. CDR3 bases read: TGTGCCAGCAGCCAAGCCCTTAGCGGGGGCTACCAAGAGACC.

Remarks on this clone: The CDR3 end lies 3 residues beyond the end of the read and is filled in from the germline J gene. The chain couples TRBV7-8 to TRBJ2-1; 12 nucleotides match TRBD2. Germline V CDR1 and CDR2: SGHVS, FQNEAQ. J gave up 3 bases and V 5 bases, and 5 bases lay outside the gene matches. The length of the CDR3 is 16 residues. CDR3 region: CASSLRTSGIYNEQFF. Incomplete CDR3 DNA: TGTGCCAGCAGCCTTCGGACTAGCGGGATCTACAATGAG. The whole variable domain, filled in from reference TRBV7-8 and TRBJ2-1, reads GAGVSQSPRYKVAKRGQDVALRCDPISGHVSLFWYQQALGQGPEFLTYFQNEAQLDKSGLPSDRFFAERPEGSVSTLKIQRTQQEDSAVYLCASSLRTSGIYNEQFFGPGTRLTVL.

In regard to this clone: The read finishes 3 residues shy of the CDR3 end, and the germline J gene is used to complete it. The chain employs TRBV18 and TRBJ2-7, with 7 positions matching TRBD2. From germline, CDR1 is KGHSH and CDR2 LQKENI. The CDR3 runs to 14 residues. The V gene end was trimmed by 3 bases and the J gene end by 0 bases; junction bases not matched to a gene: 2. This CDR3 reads CASSPGGGSYEQYF. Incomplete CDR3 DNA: TGTGCCAGCTCACCTGGCGGGGGCTCCTACGAG. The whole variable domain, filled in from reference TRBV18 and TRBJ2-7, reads NAGVMQNPRHLVRRRGQEARLRCSPMKGHSHVYWYRQLPEEGLKFMVYLQKENIIDESGMPKERFSAEFPKEGPSILRIQQVVRGDSAAYFCASSPGGGSYEQYFGPGTRLTVT.

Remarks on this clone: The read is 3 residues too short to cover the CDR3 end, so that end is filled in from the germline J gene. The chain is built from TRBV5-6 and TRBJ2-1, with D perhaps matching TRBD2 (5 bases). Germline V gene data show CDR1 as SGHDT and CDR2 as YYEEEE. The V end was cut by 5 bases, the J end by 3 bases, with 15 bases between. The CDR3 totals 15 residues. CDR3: CASRYGVLGYNEQFF. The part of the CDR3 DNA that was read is TGTGCCAGCAGGTACGGGGTTTTGGGCTACAATGAG.

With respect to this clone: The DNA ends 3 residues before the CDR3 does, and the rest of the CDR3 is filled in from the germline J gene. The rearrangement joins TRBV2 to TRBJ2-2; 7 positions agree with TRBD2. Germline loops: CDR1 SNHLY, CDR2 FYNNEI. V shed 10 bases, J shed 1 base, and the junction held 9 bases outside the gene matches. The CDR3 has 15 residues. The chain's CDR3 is CAIPPSGENTGELFF. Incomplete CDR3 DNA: TGTGCCATCCCCCCCAGCGGGGAGAACACCGGGGAG.

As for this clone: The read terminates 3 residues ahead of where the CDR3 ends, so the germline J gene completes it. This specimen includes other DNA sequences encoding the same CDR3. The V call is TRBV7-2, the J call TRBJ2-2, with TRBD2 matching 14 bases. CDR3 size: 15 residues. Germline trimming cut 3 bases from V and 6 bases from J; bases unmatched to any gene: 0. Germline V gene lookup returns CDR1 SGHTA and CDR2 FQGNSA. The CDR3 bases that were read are TGTGCCAGCAGCTTGGGACTAGCGGGGGCCGGGGAG. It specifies CASSLGLAGAGE. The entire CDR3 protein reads CASSLGLAGAGELFF.

The covered CDR3 bases are TGTGCCAGCAGCTTAGCTCCGGACAGGGACGGCGGGGAG. It specifies CASSLAPDRDGGE. The complete CDR3 reads CASSLAPDRDGGELFF. The genes are TRBV7-2 and TRBJ2-2, with 8 bases aligning to TRBD1. The CDR3 end falls 3 residues outside the read, so it is completed with the germline J gene. This CDR3 spans 16 amino acids. Trimming at V came to 0 bases and at J to 7 bases, leaving 7 bases not matched to a gene. Germline CDR1 reads SGHTA; CDR2 reads FQGNSA. Based on the CDR3 plus reference TRBV7-2 and TRBJ2-2, the full variable domain is GAGVSQSPSNKVTEKGKDVELRCDPISGHTALYWYRQSLGQGLEFLIYFQGNSAPDKSGLPSDRFSAERTGGSVSTLTIQRTQQEDSAVYLCASSLAPDRDGGELFFGEGSRLTVL.

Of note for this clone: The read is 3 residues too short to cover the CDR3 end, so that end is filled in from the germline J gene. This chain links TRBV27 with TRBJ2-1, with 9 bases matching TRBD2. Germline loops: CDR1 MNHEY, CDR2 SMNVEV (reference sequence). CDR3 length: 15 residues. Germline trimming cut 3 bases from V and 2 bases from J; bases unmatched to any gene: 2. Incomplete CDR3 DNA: TGTGCCAGCAGTTTTAGCGGGAGACCCTACAATGAG. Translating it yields CASSFSGRPYNE. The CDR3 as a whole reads CASSFSGRPYNEQFF.

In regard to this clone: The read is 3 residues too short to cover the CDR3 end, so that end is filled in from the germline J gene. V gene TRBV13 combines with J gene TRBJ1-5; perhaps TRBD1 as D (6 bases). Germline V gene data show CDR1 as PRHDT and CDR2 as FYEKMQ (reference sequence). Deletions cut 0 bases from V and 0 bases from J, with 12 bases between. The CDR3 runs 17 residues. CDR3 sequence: CASSLGLIGGSNQPQHF. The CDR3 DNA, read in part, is TGTGCCAGCAGCTTAGGCCTCATAGGGGGTAGCAATCAGCCC.

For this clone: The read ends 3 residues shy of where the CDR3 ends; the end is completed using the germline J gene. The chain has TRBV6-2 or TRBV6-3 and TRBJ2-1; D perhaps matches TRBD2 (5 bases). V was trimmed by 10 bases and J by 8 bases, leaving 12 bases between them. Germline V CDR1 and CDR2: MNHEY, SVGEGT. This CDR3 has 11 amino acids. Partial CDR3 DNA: TGTGCCACCCAGAGGGTTCATGAG. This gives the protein CATQRVHE. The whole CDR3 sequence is CATQRVHEQFF.

The DNA read from the CDR3 is TGTGCCAGCAGCTCAGGAAACACC. Amino acids: CASSSGNT. The complete CDR3 reads CASSSGNTIYF. J is TRBJ1-3 and V is TRBV7-2; D remains ambiguous. The read ends 3 residues early relative to the CDR3; the germline J gene fills the gap. Germline lookup yields CDR1 SGHTA and CDR2 FQGNSA. The V end was cut by 4 bases, the J end by 4 bases, with 2 bases between. This CDR3 is built from 11 residues.

The DNA read from the CDR3 is TGTGCCAGCAGCCCTAGCGGAGTCCAAGAGACC. Protein sequence: CASSPSGVQET. The CDR3 as a whole reads CASSPSGVQETQYF. The V call is TRBV7-2, the J call TRBJ2-5; 7 nucleotides agree with TRBD2. The read comes to an end 3 residues before the CDR3 does, leaving the germline J gene to fill in the end. From germline, CDR1 is SGHTA and CDR2 FQGNSA. The CDR3 length is 14 residues. V dropped 5 bases and J dropped 1; count of bases not matched to a gene: 4.

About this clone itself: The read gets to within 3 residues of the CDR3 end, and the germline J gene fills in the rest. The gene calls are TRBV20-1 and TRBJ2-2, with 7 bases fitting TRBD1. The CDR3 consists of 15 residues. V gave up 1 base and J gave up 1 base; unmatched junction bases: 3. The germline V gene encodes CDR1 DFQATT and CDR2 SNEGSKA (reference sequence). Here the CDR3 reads CSARAYRGNTGELFF. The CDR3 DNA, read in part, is TGCAGTGCTAGAGCATACAGGGGGAACACCGGGGAG.

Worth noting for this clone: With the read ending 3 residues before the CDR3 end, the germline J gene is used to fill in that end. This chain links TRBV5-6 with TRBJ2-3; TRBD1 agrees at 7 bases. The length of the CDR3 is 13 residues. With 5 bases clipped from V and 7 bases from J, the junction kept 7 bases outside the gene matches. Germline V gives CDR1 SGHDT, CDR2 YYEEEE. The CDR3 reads CASSFDRANTQYF. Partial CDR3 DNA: TGTGCCAGCAGTTTTGACAGGGCGAATACG.

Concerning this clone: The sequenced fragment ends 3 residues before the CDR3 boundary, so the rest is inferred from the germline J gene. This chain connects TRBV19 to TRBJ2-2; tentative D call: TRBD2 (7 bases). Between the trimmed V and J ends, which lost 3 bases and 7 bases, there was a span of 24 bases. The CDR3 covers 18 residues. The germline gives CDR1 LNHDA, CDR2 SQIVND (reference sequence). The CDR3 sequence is CASSIQSRGGDGVGELFF. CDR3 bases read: TGTGCCAGTAGTATTCAATCTAGGGGGGGCGATGGAGTCGGGGAG.

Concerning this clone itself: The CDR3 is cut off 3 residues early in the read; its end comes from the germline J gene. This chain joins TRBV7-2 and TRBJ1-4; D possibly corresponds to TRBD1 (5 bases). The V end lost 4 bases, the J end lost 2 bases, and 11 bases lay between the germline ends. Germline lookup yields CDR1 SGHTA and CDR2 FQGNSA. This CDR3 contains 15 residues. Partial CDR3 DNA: TGTGCCAGCAGCTGGGGGGGTAGGACTAATGAAAAA. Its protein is CASSWGGRTNEK. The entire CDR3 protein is CASSWGGRTNEKLFF.

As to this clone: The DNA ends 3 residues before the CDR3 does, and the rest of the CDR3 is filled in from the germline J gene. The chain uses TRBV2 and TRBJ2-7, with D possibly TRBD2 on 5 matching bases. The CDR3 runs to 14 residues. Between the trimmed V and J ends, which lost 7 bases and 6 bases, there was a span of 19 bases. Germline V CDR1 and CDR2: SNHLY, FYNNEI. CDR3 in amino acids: CASTPSGSGREQYF. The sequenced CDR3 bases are TGTGCCAGCACGCCCTCGGGGTCCGGTCGCGAG.

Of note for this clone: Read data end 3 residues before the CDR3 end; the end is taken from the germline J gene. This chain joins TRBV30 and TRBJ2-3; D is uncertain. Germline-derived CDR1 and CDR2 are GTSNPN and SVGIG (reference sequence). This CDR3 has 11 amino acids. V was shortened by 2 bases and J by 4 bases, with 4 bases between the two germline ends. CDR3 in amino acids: CAWSSADTQYF. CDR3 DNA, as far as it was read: TGTGCCTGGAGTTCAGCAGATACG. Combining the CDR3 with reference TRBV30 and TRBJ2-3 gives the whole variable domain SQTIHQWPATLVQPVGSPLSLECTVEGTSNPNLYWYRQAAGRGLQLLFYSVGIGQISSEVPQNLSASRPQDRQFILSSKKLLLSDSGFYLCAWSSADTQYFGPGTRLTVL.

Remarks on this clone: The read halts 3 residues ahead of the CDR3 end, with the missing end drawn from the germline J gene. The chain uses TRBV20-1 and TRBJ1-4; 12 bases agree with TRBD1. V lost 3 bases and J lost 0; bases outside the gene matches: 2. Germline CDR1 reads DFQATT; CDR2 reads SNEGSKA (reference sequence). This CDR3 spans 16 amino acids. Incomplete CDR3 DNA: TGCAGTGCTAGGGGACAGGGGGCGCCAACTAATGAAAAA. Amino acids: CSARGQGAPTNEK. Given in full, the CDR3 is CSARGQGAPTNEKLFF.

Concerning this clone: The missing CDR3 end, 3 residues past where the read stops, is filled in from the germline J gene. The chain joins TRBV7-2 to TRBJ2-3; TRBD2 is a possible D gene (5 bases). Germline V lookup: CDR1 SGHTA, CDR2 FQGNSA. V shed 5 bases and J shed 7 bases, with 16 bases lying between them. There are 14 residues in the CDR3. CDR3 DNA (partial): TGTGCCAGCAGCCCCCGGGGTGTGGGGAATACG. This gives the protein CASSPRGVGNT. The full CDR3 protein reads CASSPRGVGNTQYF.

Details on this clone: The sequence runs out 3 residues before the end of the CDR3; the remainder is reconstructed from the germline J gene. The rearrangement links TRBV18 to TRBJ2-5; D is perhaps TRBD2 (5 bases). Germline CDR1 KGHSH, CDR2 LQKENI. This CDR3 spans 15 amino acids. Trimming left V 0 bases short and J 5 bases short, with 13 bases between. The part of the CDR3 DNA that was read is TGTGCCAGCTCACCACCGACGGGGATTCGGGAGACC. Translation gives CASSPPTGIRET. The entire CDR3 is CASSPPTGIRETQYF. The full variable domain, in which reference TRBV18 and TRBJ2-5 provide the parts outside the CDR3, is NAGVMQNPRHLVRRRGQEARLRCSPMKGHSHVYWYRQLPEEGLKFMVYLQKENIIDESGMPKERFSAEFPKEGPSILRIQQVVRGDSAAYFCASSPPTGIRETQYFGPGTRLLVL.

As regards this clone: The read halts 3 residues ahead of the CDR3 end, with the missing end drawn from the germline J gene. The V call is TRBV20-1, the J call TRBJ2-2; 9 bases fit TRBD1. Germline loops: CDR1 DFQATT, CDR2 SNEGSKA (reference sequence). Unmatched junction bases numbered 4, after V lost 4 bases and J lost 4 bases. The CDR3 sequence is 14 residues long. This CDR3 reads CSAKPGQGTGELFF. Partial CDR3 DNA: TGCAGTGCTAAACCGGGACAGGGCACCGGGGAG.

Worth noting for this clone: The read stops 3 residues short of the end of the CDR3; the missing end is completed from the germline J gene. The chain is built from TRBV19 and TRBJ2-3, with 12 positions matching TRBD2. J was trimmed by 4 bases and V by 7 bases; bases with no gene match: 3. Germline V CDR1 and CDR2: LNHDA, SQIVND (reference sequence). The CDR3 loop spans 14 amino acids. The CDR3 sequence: CASTPSGRADTQYF. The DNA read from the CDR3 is TGTGCCAGTACACCTAGCGGGAGGGCAGATACG.

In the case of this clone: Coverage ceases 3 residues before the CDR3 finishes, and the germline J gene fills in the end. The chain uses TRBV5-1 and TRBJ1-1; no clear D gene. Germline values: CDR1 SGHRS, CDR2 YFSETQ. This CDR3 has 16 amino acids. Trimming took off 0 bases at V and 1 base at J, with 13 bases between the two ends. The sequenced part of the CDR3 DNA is TGCGCCAGCAGCTTGGGGTCAGGCCAAGGGAACACTGAA. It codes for CASSLGSGQGNTE. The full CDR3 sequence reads CASSLGSGQGNTEAFF.

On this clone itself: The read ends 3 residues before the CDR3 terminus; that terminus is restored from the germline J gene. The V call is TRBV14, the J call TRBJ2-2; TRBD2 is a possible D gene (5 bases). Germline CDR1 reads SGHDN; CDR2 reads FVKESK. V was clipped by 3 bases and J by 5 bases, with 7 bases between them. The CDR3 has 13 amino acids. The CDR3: CASSHPGTGELFF. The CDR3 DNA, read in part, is TGTGCCAGCAGCCATCCGGGGACCGGGGAG.